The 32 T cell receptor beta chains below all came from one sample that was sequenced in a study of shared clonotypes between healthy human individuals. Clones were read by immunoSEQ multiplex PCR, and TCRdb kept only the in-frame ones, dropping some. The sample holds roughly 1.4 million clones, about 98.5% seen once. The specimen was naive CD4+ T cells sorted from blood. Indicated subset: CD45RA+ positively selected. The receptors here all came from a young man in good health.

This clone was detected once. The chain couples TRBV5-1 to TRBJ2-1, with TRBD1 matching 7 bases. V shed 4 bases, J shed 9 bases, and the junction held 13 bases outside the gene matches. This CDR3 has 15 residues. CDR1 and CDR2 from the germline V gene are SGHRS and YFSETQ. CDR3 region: CASSPGQNSRSEQFF. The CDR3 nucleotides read TGCGCCAGCAGCCCGGGACAGAACTCGAGGAGTGAGCAGTTCTTC.

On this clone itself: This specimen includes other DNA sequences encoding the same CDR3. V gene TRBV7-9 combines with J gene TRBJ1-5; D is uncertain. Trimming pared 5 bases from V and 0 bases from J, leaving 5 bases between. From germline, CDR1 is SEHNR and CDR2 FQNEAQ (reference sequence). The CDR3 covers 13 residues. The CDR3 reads CASSPDSNQPQHF. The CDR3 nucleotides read TGTGCCAGCAGCCCGGATAGCAATCAGCCCCAGCATTTT.

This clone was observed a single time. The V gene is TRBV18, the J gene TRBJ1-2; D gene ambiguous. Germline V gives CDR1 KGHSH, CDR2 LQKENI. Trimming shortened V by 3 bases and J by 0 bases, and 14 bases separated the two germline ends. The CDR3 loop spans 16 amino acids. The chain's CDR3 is CASSPGPPGTNYGYTF. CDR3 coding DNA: TGTGCCAGCTCACCTGGCCCGCCCGGGACTAACTATGGCTACACCTTC.

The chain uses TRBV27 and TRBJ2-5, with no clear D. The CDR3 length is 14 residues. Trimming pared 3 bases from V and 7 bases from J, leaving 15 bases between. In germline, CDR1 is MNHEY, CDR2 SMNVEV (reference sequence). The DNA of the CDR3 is TGTGCCAGCAGTTTGGTGGCTACCCTAGGGACCCAGTACTTC. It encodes CASSLVATLGTQYF.

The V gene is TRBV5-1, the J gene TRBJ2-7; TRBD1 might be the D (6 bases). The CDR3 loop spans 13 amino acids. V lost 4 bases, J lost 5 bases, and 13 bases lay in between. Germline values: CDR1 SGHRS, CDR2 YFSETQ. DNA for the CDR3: TGCGCCAGCAGCATGGATGGGGGCAACGAGCAGTACTTC. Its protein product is CASSMDGGNEQYF.

The DNA of the CDR3 is TGTGCCAGCAGTCCCAGGATTCCCTACGAGCAGTACTTC. This sequence encodes CASSPRIPYEQYF. This chain joins TRBV28 and TRBJ2-7, with D uncertain. CDR1 is MDHEN, CDR2 SYDVKM, per germline. The CDR3 totals 13 residues. The V gene lost 5 bases and the J gene lost 2 bases, with 10 bases spanning the gap. Full variable domain (missing parts from reference TRBV28 and TRBJ2-7): DVKVTQSSRYLVKRTGEKVFLECVQDMDHENMFWYRQDPGLGLRLIYFSYDVKMKEKGDIPEGYSVSREKKERFSLILESASTNQTSMYLCASSPRIPYEQYFGPGTRLTVT.

The CDR3 nucleotides read TGTGCCAGCAGTGAAATGGGGTCGGGCGAGCAGTACTTC. It is translated as CASSEMGSGEQYF. The chain combines TRBV2 with TRBJ2-7; no definite D call. This CDR3 contains 13 residues. The V gene lost 2 bases and the J gene lost 6 bases, with 11 bases spanning the gap. The germline V gene encodes CDR1 SNHLY and CDR2 FYNNEI. Drawing the rest from reference TRBV2 and TRBJ2-7, the complete variable domain is EPEVTQTPSHQVTQMGQEVILRCVPISNHLYFYWYRQILGQKVEFLVSFYNNEISEKSEIFDDQFSVERPDGSNFTLKIRSTKLEDSAMYFCASSEMGSGEQYFGPGTRLTVT.

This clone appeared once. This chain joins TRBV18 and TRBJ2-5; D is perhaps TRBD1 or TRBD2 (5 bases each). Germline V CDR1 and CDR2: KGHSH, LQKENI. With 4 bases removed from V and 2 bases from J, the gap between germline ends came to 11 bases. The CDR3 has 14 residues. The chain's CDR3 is CASSRLGPQETQYF. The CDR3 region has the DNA TGTGCCAGCTCACGATTGGGACCACAAGAGACCCAGTACTTC.

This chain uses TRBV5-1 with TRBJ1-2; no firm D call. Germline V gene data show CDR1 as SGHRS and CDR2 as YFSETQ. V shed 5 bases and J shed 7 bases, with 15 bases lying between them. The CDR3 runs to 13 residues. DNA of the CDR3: TGCGCCAGCAGTCGTGAAGGGCTCCCTGGCTACACCTTC. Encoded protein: CASSREGLPGYTF.

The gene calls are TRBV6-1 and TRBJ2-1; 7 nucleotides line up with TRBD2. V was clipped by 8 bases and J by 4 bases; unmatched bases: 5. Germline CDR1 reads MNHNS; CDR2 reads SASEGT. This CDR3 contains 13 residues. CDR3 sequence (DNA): TGTGCCAGCCGGCGGGAGAGATACAATGAGCAGTTCTTC. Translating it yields CASRRERYNEQFF.

The CDR3 bases are TGTGCCAGCAGTTTACTGGAGACCCAGTACTTC. This codes for CASSLLETQYF. The chain has TRBV6-6 and TRBJ2-5; D remains unclear. CDR1 is MNHNY, CDR2 SVGAGI, per germline (reference sequence). The CDR3 is 11 amino acids. Trimming took 4 bases from V and 5 from J, leaving 5 bases between them.

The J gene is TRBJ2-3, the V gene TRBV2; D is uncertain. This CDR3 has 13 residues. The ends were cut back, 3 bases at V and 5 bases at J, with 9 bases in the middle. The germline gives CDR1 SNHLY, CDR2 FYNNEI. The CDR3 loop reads CASSDWPGDTQYF. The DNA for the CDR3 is TGTGCCAGCAGTGATTGGCCCGGAGATACGCAGTATTTT.

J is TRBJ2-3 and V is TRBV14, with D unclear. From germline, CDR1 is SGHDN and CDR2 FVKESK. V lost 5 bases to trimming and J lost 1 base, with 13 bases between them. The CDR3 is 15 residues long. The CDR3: CASSLTQKGTDTQYF. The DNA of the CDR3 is TGTGCCAGCAGCTTAACCCAGAAGGGCACAGATACGCAGTATTTT.

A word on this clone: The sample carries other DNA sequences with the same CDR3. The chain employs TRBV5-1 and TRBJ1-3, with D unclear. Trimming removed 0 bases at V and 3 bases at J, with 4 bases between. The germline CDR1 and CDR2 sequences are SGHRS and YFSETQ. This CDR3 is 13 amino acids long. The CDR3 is CASSLESGNTIYF. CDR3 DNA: TGCGCCAGCAGCTTGGAGAGTGGAAACACCATATATTTT.

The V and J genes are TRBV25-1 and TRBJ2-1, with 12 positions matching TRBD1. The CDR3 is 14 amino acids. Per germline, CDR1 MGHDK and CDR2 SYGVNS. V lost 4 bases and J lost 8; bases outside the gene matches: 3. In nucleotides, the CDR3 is TGTGCCAGCAGTGCGGGACAGGGGGCCTATGAGCAGTTCTTC. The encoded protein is CASSAGQGAYEQFF.

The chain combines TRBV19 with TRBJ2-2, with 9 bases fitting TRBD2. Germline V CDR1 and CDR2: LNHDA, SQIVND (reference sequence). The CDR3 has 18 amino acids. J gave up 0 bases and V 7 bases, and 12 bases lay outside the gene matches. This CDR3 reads CASTTKRLAGTNTGELFF. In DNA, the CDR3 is TGTGCCAGTACCACAAAAAGGCTAGCGGGAACGAACACCGGGGAGCTGTTTTTT.

CDR3 DNA sequence: TGTGCCAGCAGCTTAGCCCGCCTGCCGTCGATCCAAGAGACCCAGTACTTC. Translation gives CASSLARLPSIQETQYF. The V call is TRBV7-8, the J call TRBJ2-5; D not certain. Per the germline V gene, CDR1 is SGHVS and CDR2 is FQNEAQ. This CDR3 has 17 amino acids. Trimming shortened V by 0 bases and J by 1 base, and 15 bases separated the two germline ends.

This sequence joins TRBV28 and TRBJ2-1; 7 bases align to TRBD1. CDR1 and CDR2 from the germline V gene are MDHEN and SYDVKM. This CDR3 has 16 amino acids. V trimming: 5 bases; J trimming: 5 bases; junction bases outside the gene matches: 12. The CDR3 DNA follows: TGTGCCAGCAGTGCCCCCACAGGGGACCATCACAATGAGCAGTTCTTC. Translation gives CASSAPTGDHHNEQFF.

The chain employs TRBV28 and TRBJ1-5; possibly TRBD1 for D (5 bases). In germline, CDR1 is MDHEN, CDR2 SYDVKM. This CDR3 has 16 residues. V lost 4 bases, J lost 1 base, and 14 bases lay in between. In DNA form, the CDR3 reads TGTGCCAGCAGTTCCCCGGGACCGGGGAGCAATCAGCCCCAGCATTTT. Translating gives CASSSPGPGSNQPQHF.

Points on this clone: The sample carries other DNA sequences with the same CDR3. CDR3 DNA sequence: TGTGCCAGCAGCTTAAGCGGGAGGGCCTTGAATGAGCAGTTCTTC. Protein: CASSLSGRALNEQFF. V gene TRBV11-2 combines with J gene TRBJ2-1, with 10 bases lining up with TRBD2. CDR3 size: 15 residues. The ends lost 2 bases at V and 7 bases at J; junction bases unmatched: 5. Germline V gene sequence: CDR1 SGHAT, CDR2 FQNNGV.

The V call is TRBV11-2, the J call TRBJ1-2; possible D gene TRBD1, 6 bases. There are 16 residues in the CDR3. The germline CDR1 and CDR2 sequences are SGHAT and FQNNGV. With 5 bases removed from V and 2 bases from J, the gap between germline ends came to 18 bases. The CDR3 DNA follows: TGTGCCAGCAGCCGGACCGGACAGCGTAGCAACTATGGCTACACCTTC. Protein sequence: CASSRTGQRSNYGYTF.

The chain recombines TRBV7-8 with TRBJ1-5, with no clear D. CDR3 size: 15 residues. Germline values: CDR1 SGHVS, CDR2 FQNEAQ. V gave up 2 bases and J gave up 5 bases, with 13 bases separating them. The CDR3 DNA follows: TGTGCCAGCAGCTTAATGGGTACCCCTCATCAGCCCCAGCATTTT. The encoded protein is CASSLMGTPHQPQHF.

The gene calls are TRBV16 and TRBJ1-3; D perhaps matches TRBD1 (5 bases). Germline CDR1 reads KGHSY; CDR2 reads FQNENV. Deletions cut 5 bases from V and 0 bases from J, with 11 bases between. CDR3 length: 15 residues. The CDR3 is CASSTTARSGNTIYF. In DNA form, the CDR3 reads TGTGCCAGCAGCACGACAGCCCGCTCTGGAAACACCATATATTTT.

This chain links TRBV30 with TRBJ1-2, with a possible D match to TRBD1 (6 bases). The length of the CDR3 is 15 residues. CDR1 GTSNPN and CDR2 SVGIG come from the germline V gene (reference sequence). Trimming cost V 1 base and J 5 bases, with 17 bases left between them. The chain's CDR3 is CAWSEDSAPMYGYTF. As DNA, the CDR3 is TGTGCCTGGAGTGAGGACAGCGCCCCTATGTATGGCTACACCTTC.

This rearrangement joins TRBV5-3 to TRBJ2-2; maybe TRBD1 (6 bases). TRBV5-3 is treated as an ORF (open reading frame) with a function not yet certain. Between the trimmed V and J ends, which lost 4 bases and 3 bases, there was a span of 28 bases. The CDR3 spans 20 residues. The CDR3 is CARSRSPTGVEGKDTGELFF. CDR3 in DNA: TGTGCCAGAAGCCGGAGCCCGACAGGCGTTGAGGGAAAGGACACCGGGGAGCTGTTTTTT.

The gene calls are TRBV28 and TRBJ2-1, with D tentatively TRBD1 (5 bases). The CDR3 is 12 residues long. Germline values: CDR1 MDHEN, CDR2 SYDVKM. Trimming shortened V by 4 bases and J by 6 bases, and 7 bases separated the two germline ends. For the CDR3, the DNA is TGTGCCAGCAGTTATCAGGGCAATGAGCAGTTCTTC. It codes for CASSYQGNEQFF. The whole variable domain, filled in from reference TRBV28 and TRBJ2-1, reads DVKVTQSSRYLVKRTGEKVFLECVQDMDHENMFWYRQDPGLGLRLIYFSYDVKMKEKGDIPEGYSVSREKKERFSLILESASTNQTSMYLCASSYQGNEQFFGPGTRLTVL.

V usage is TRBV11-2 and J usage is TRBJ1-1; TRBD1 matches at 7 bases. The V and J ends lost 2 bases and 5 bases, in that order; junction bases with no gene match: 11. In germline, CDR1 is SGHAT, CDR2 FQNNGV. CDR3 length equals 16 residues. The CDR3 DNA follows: TGTGCCAGCAGCTTACCCCCGCGAGGGGGCGGTACTGAAGCTTTCTTT. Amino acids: CASSLPPRGGGTEAFF.

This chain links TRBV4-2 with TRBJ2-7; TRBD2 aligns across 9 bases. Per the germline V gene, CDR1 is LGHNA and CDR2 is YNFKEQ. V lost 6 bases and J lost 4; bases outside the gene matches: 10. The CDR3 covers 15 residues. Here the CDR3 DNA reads TGTGCCAGCAGTCGGGAGGTAGCGGGAGTGTACGAGCAGTACTTC. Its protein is CASSREVAGVYEQYF.

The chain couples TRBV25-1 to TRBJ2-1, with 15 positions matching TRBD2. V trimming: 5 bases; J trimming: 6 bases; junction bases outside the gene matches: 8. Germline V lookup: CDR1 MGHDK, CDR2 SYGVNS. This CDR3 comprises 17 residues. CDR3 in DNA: TGTGCCAGCAGTAGGACTAGCGGGAGGGCCATTAGCAATGAGCAGTTCTTC. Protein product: CASSRTSGRAISNEQFF.

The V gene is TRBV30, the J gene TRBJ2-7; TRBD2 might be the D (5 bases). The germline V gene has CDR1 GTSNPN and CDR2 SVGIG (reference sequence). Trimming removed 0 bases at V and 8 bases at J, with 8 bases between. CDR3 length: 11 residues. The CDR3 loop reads CAWSVGSQQYF. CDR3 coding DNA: TGTGCCTGGAGTGTTGGGAGTCAGCAGTACTTC.

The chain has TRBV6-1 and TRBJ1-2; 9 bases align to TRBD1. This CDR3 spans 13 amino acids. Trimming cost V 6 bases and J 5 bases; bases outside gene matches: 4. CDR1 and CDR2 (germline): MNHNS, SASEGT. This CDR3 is CASSRDRVYGYTF. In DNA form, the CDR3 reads TGTGCCAGCAGCCGGGACAGGGTGTATGGCTACACCTTC.

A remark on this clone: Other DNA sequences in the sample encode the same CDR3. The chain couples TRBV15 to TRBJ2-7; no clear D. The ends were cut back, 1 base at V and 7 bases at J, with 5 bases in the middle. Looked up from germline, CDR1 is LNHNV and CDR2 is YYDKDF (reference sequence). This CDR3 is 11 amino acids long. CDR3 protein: CATSRGSEQYF. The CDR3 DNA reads TGTGCCACCAGCAGAGGGAGTGAGCAGTACTTC.